One T cell receptor beta chain is described in this entry. The germline gives CDR1 ENHRY, CDR2 SYGVKD. The V gene end was trimmed by 6 bases and the J gene end by 2 bases; junction bases not matched to a gene: 13. The CDR3 has 18 amino acids. This sample is drawn from a study of control samples from healthy donors and cancer patients. This table comes from immunoSEQ multiplex PCR, and its TCRdb copy is limited to in-frame clones, with some not included. The table has about 150,000 clones, approximately 96% seen once; the top ten hold approximately 5.7%. This rearrangement joins TRBV10-3 to TRBJ2-3; 11 bases fit TRBD2. The origin of this receptor is a middle-aged man in good health. Sequencing input: blood. The CDR3 DNA reads as TGTGCCATCAGGGGGGGGATAGGACTAGCGGGCAACACAGATACGCAGTATTTT. Amino acid sequence: CAIRGGIGLAGNTDTQYF.